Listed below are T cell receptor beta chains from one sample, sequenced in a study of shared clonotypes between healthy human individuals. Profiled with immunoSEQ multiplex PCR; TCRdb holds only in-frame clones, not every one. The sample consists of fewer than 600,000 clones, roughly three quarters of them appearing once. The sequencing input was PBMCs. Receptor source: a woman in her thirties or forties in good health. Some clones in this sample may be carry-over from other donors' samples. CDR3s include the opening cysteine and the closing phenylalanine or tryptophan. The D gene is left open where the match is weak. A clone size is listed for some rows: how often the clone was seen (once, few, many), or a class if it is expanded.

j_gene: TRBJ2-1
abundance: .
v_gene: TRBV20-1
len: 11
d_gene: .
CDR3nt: TGCAGTGCTAGAGATTTTGAACTCCAGTTCTTC
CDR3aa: CSARDFELQFF

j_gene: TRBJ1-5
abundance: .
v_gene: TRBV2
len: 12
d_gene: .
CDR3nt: TGTGCCAGCAGTGTTCTGGGTCAGCCCCAGCATTTT
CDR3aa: CASSVLGQPQHF

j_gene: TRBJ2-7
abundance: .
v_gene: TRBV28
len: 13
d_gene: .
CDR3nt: TGTGCCAGCAGTTTAGAGGGCCTGACCGAGCAGTACTTC
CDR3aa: CASSLEGLTEQYF

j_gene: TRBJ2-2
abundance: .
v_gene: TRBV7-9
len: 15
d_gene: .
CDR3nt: TGTGCCAGCAGGGCCTGGGACTCGAACACCGGGGAGCTGTTTTTT
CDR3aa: CASRAWDSNTGELFF

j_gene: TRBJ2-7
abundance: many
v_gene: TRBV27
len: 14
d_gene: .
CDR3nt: TGTGCCAGCAGGCCCCGGGGGAGTAGGCGTGAGCAGTACTTC
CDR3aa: CASRPRGSRREQYF

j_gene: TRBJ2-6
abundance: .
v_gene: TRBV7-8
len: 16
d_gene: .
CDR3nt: TGTGCCAGCAGGTCCACCCTTTACTCTGGGGCCAACGTCCTGACTTTC
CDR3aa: CASRSTLYSGANVLTF

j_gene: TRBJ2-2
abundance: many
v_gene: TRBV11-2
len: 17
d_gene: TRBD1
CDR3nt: TGTGCCAGCAGCTTAGCAAGACAGGGGGAGACGGTCGGGGAGCTGTTTTTT
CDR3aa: CASSLARQGETVGELFF

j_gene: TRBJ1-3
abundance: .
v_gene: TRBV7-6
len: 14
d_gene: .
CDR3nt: TGTGCCAGCAGCTTAGGCAGGGAGTCAAACACCATATATTTT
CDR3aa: CASSLGRESNTIYF

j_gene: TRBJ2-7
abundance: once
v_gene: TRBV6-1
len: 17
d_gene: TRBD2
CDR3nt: TGTGCCAGCAGTGAATATCTAGCGGGAGGGGGTGGCTACGAGCAGTACTTC
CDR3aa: CASSEYLAGGGGYEQYF

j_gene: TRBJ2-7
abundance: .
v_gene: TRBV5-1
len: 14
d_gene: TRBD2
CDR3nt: TGCGCCAGCAGCTTTGCTAGCGGGACCTACGAGCAGTACTTC
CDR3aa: CASSFASGTYEQYF

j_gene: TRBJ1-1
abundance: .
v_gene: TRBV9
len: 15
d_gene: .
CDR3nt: TGTGCCAGCAGCGTAGATCCGGGAATGAACACTGAAGCTTTCTTT
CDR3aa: CASSVDPGMNTEAFF

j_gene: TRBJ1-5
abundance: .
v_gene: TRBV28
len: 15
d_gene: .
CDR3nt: TGTGCCAGCAGTTTCGGGGGACATGGCAATCAGCCCCAGCATTTT
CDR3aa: CASSFGGHGNQPQHF

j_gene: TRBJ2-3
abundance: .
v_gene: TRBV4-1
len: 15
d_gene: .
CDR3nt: TGCGCCAGCAGCCAAGATTTGAACCGTGGAGTTACGCAGTATTTT
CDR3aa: CASSQDLNRGVTQYF